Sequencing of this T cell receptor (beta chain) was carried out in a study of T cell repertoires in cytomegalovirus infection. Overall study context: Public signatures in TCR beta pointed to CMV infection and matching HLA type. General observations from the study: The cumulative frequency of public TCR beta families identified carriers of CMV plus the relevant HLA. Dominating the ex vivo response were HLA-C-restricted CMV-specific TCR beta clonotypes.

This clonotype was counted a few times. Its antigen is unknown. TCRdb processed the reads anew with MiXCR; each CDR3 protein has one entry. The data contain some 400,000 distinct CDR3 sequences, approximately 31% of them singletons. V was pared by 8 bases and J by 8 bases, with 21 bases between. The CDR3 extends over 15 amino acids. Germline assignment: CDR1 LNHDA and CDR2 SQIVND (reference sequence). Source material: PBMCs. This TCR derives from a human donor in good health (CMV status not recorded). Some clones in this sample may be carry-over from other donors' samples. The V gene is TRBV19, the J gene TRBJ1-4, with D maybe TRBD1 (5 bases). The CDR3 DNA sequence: TGTGCCAGTGCCGAAGGGGCGGTCCCCTGGGAAAAACTGTTTTTT. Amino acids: CASAEGAVPWEKLFF.